Following are 3 T cell receptor beta chains from one sample sequenced in a study of blood T cell repertoires in COVID-19. Assay: immunoSEQ multiplex PCR; the TCRdb copy retains only in-frame clones and omits some. The table lists under 250,000 clones, about 80% of them singletons. The sequencing input was peripheral blood. The receptor set was obtained from a man younger than 45 who had recovered from COVID-19.

The chain has TRBV29-1 and TRBJ2-1, with 9 bases identical to TRBD2. Germline lookup yields CDR1 SQVTM and CDR2 ANQGSEA. V was pared by 0 bases and J by 6 bases, with 6 bases of the junction left unmatched. This CDR3 contains 15 residues. CDR3: CSVEDPSGGRNEQFF. DNA for the CDR3: TGCAGCGTTGAAGATCCAAGCGGGGGGCGCAATGAGCAGTTCTTC.

The J gene is TRBJ1-5, the V gene TRBV18, with TRBD1 identical over 10 bases. V shed 4 bases, J shed 2 bases, and the junction held 8 bases outside the gene matches. Per the germline V gene, CDR1 is KGHSH and CDR2 is LQKENI. This CDR3 comprises 17 residues. The chain's CDR3 is CASSRDRGSSGNQPQHF. As DNA, the CDR3 is TGTGCCAGCTCACGGGACAGGGGCTCTAGCGGCAATCAGCCCCAGCATTTT.

The V call is TRBV29-1, the J call TRBJ2-5; D possibly corresponds to TRBD1 (6 bases). The V end was cut by 0 bases, the J end by 5 bases, with 19 bases between. Germline CDR1 is SQVTM and CDR2 is ANQGSEA. This CDR3 spans 16 amino acids. CDR3 nucleotide sequence: TGCAGCGTTGAAGATCCCGGGACACCGTTGGGCGAGACCCAGTACTTC. Translating gives CSVEDPGTPLGETQYF.